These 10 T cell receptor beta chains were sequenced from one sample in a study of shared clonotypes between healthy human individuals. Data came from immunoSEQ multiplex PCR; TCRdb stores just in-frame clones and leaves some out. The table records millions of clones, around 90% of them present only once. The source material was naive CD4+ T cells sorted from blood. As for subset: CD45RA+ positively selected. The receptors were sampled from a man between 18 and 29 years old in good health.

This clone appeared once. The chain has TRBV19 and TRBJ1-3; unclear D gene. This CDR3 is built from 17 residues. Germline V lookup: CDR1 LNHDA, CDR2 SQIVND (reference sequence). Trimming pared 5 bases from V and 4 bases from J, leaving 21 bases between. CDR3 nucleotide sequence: TGTGCCAGTAGTCCCCTTCTAGGAGCCGGGAGGGGAAACACCATATATTTT. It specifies CASSPLLGAGRGNTIYF. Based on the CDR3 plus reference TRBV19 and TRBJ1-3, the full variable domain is DGGITQSPKYLFRKEGQNVTLSCEQNLNHDAMYWYRQDPGQGLRLIYYSQIVNDFQKGDIAEGYSVSREKKESFPLTVTSAQKNPTAFYLCASSPLLGAGRGNTIYFGEGSWLTVV.

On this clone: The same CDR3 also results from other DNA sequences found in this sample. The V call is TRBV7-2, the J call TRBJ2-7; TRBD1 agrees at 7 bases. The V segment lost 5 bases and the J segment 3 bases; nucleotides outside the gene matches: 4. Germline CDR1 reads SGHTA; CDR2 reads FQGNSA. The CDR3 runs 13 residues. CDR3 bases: TGTGCCAGCAGCCAGGACAGGAGCTACGAGCAGTACTTC. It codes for CASSQDRSYEQYF.

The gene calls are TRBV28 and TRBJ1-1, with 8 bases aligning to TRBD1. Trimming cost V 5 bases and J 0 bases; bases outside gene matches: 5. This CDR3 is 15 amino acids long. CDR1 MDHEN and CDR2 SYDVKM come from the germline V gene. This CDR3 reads CASSRQGTMNTEAFF. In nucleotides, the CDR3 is TGTGCCAGCAGTCGACAGGGGACCATGAACACTGAAGCTTTCTTT.

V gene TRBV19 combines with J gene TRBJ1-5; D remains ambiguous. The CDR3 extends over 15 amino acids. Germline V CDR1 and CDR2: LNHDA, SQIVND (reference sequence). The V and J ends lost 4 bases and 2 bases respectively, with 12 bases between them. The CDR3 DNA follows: TGTGCCAGTAGTACAACCTTGGTAGGCAATCAGCCCCAGCATTTT. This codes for CASSTTLVGNQPQHF.

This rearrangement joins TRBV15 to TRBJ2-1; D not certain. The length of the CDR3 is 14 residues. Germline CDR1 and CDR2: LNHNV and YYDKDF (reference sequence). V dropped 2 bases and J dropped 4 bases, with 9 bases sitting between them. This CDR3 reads CATSRPGGYNEQFF. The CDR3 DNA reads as TGTGCCACCAGCAGACCAGGTGGTTACAATGAGCAGTTCTTC.

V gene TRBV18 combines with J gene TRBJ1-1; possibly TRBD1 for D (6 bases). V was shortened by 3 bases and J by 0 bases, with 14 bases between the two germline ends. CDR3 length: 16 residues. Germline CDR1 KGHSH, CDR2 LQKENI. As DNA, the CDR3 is TGTGCCAGCTCACCCCAGGACGGACAGATGAACACTGAAGCTTTCTTT. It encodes CASSPQDGQMNTEAFF.

CDR3 sequence reads: CASSRTTEEQYF. CDR3 sequence (DNA): TGCGCCAGCAGCCGGACGACAGAAGAGCAGTACTTC. This chain joins TRBV5-1 and TRBJ2-7; D is perhaps TRBD1 (5 bases). The CDR3 covers 12 residues. CDR1 SGHRS and CDR2 YFSETQ come from the germline V gene. The germline V and J ends were trimmed by 4 bases and 7 bases, with 12 bases remaining between them.

The CDR3 nucleotides are TGCGCCAGCAGCCAAGAGGACAGTTTTAGCAATCAGCCCCAGCATTTT. This translates into CASSQEDSFSNQPQHF. The J gene is TRBJ1-5, the V gene TRBV4-1; D is perhaps TRBD1 (6 bases). The length of the CDR3 is 16 residues. Trimming took off 0 bases at V and 0 bases at J, with 9 bases between the two ends. Germline CDR1 and CDR2: MGHRA and YSYEKL.

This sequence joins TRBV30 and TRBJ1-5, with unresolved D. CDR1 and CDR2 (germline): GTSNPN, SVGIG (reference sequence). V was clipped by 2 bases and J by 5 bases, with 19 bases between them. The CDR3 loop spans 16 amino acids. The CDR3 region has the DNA TGTGCCTGGAGTCGGAGTTCCGGGAAGCGGGATCAGCCCCAGCATTTT. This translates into CAWSRSSGKRDQPQHF.

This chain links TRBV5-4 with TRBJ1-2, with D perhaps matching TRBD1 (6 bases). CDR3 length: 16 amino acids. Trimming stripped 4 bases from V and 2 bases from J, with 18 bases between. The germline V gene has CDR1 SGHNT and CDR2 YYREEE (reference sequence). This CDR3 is CASSPQGTGGNYGYTF. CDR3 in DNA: TGTGCCAGCAGCCCCCAGGGGACGGGGGGAAACTATGGCTACACCTTC.